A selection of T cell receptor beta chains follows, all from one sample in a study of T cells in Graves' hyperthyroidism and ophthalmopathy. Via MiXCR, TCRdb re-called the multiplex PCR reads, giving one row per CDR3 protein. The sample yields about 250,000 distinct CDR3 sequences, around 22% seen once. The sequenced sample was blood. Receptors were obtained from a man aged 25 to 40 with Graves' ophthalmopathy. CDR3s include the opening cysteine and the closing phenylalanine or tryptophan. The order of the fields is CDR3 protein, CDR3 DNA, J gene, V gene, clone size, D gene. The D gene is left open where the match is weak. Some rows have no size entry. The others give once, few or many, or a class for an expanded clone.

cdr3_aa: CASSLAGSGHTEAFF
cdr3_nt: TGCGCCAGCAGCTTGGCAGGGTCGGGACACACGGAAGCTTTCTTT
j_call: TRBJ1-1
v_call: TRBV5-1
clone_size: few
d_call: .

cdr3_aa: CAISGPGTSGNEQFF
cdr3_nt: TGTGCCATCAGTGGACCCGGGACTAGCGGCAATGAGCAGTTCTTC
j_call: TRBJ2-1
v_call: TRBV10-3
clone_size: .
d_call: TRBD2

cdr3_aa: CASSHGRGNTEAFF
cdr3_nt: TGCGCCAGCAGCCACGGGCGAGGGAACACTGAAGCTTTCTTT
j_call: TRBJ1-1
v_call: TRBV4-1
clone_size: .
d_call: .

cdr3_aa: CAWSTPPGAQYF
cdr3_nt: TGTGCCTGGAGTACACCCCCGGGAGCTCAGTACTTC
j_call: TRBJ2-4
v_call: TRBV30
clone_size: many
d_call: .

cdr3_aa: CASSESGPGKQFF
cdr3_nt: TGCGCCAGCAGTGAGTCGGGCCCAGGGAAGCAGTTCTTC
j_call: TRBJ2-1
v_call: TRBV10-1
clone_size: .
d_call: .

cdr3_aa: CSVEWGDRGYNEQFF
cdr3_nt: TGCAGCGTTGAGTGGGGGGACAGAGGGTACAATGAGCAGTTCTTC
j_call: TRBJ2-1
v_call: TRBV29-1
clone_size: .
d_call: .

cdr3_aa: CASSEGLASTDTQYF
cdr3_nt: TGTGCCAGCAGTGAAGGACTAGCGAGCACAGATACGCAGTATTTT
j_call: TRBJ2-3
v_call: TRBV6-1
clone_size: many
d_call: TRBD2

cdr3_aa: CASRVAASYEQYF
cdr3_nt: TGCGCCAGCAGGGTGGCAGCGTCCTACGAGCAGTACTTC
j_call: TRBJ2-7
v_call: TRBV5-1
clone_size: many
d_call: .

cdr3_aa: CASSSGGGTDTQYF
cdr3_nt: TGTGCCAGCAGCTCAGGGGGCGGCACAGATACGCAGTATTTT
j_call: TRBJ2-3
v_call: TRBV6-4
clone_size: .
d_call: TRBD1

cdr3_aa: CASSFTTGRYEQYF
cdr3_nt: TGTGCCAGCAGTTTTACGACAGGAAGATACGAGCAGTACTTC
j_call: TRBJ2-7
v_call: TRBV6-5
clone_size: .
d_call: .

cdr3_aa: CSAHGTGFYEQYF
cdr3_nt: TGCAGTGCCCACGGGACAGGGTTCTACGAGCAGTACTTC
j_call: TRBJ2-7
v_call: TRBV20-1
clone_size: .
d_call: TRBD1

cdr3_aa: CASSPPQQQETQYF
cdr3_nt: TGTGCCAGCAGTCCCCCTCAACAGCAAGAGACCCAGTACTTC
j_call: TRBJ2-5
v_call: TRBV6-1
clone_size: .
d_call: .

cdr3_aa: CASSWRFLAGYNEQFF
cdr3_nt: TGTGCCAGCAGTTGGAGGTTTTTAGCGGGATACAATGAGCAGTTCTTC
j_call: TRBJ2-1
v_call: TRBV5-7
clone_size: .
d_call: TRBD2

cdr3_aa: CASRGGEDRGRRGTEAFF
cdr3_nt: TGCGCCAGCAGGGGGGGGGAGGACAGGGGCCGTCGTGGCACTGAAGCTTTCTTT
j_call: TRBJ1-1
v_call: TRBV5-1
clone_size: many
d_call: TRBD1

cdr3_aa: CASSLAQGDSQPQHF
cdr3_nt: TGTGCCAGCAGTTTGGCTCAGGGAGATAGTCAGCCCCAGCATTTT
j_call: TRBJ1-5
v_call: TRBV28
clone_size: many
d_call: .

cdr3_aa: CAWSVRGKDEAFF
cdr3_nt: TGTGCCTGGAGTGTCCGAGGGAAGGATGAAGCTTTCTTT
j_call: TRBJ1-1
v_call: TRBV30
clone_size: many
d_call: .

cdr3_aa: CASSQSLGNNEKLFF
cdr3_nt: TGTGCCAGCAGCCAATCGCTGGGAAATAATGAAAAACTGTTTTTT
j_call: TRBJ1-4
v_call: TRBV5-5
clone_size: .
d_call: .

cdr3_aa: CASRPTGLLTFF
cdr3_nt: TGTGCCAGCAGGCCTACAGGGCTGTTGACTTTCTTT
j_call: TRBJ1-1
v_call: TRBV28
clone_size: .
d_call: .

cdr3_aa: CASSTSTQPQHF
cdr3_nt: TGTGCCAGCAGCACCAGCACCCAGCCCCAGCATTTT
j_call: TRBJ1-5
v_call: TRBV12-3/TRBV12-4
clone_size: .
d_call: .

cdr3_aa: CATSRGGYRANEQYF
cdr3_nt: TGTGCCACCAGCAGAGGAGGTTACAGGGCGAACGAGCAGTACTTC
j_call: TRBJ2-7
v_call: TRBV15
clone_size: few
d_call: .

cdr3_aa: CAIRSMAEAFF
cdr3_nt: TGTGCCATCAGATCGATGGCTGAAGCTTTCTTT
j_call: TRBJ1-1
v_call: TRBV10-3
clone_size: .
d_call: .

cdr3_aa: CASETAPYEQYF
cdr3_nt: TGTGCCAGTGAGACAGCCCCCTACGAGCAGTACTTC
j_call: TRBJ2-7
v_call: TRBV28
clone_size: few
d_call: .

cdr3_aa: CASSAGLALRETQYF
cdr3_nt: TGTGCCAGCAGCGCCGGGCTAGCCCTACGGGAGACCCAGTACTTC
j_call: TRBJ2-5
v_call: TRBV9
clone_size: .
d_call: .

cdr3_aa: CASSLSSYSNQPQHF
cdr3_nt: TGTGCCAGCAGCTTATCCAGCTATAGCAATCAGCCCCAGCATTTT
j_call: TRBJ1-5
v_call: TRBV7-9
clone_size: .
d_call: .

cdr3_aa: CAWNSGRPFSSYNEQFF
cdr3_nt: TGTGCCTGGAATAGCGGGAGGCCTTTTAGCTCCTACAATGAGCAGTTCTTC
j_call: TRBJ2-1
v_call: TRBV30
clone_size: few
d_call: TRBD2

cdr3_aa: CSGSLAGGVTDTQYF
cdr3_nt: TGCAGCGGATCTTTAGCGGGAGGGGTCACAGATACGCAGTATTTT
j_call: TRBJ2-3
v_call: TRBV29-1
clone_size: .
d_call: TRBD2

cdr3_aa: CASSRLKQEVNTEAFF
cdr3_nt: TGTGCCAGCTCACGATTAAAACAGGAGGTGAACACTGAAGCTTTCTTT
j_call: TRBJ1-1
v_call: TRBV18
clone_size: many
d_call: .

cdr3_aa: CASSPRQGKYTGEPFF
cdr3_nt: TGTGCCAGCTCACCACGACAGGGGAAATACACCGGGGAGCCGTTTTTT
j_call: TRBJ2-2
v_call: TRBV18
clone_size: .
d_call: TRBD1

cdr3_aa: CASSTSGAGGYTF
cdr3_nt: TGTGCCAGCAGCACCTCAGGGGCAGGTGGCTACACCTTC
j_call: TRBJ1-2
v_call: TRBV7-9
clone_size: .
d_call: .

cdr3_aa: CASSLVAAGGYEQFF
cdr3_nt: TGCGCCAGCAGCTTGGTGGCAGCGGGAGGGTATGAGCAGTTCTTC
j_call: TRBJ2-1
v_call: TRBV5-1
clone_size: .
d_call: TRBD2

cdr3_aa: CASSISQGNQPQHF
cdr3_nt: TGTGCCAGTAGTATTTCGCAGGGCAATCAGCCCCAGCATTTT
j_call: TRBJ1-5
v_call: TRBV19
clone_size: .
d_call: .

cdr3_aa: CSAMLSGTDTQYF
cdr3_nt: TGCAGTGCTATGTTATCGGGAACAGATACGCAGTATTTT
j_call: TRBJ2-3
v_call: TRBV20-1
clone_size: few
d_call: .

cdr3_aa: CSARGLAGGDYNEQFF
cdr3_nt: TGCAGTGCTAGGGGATTAGCGGGAGGGGACTACAATGAGCAGTTCTTC
j_call: TRBJ2-1
v_call: TRBV20-1
clone_size: .
d_call: TRBD2

cdr3_aa: CASSLVANGYTEAFF
cdr3_nt: TGTGCCAGCAGCTTAGTGGCAAACGGGTACACTGAAGCTTTCTTT
j_call: TRBJ1-1
v_call: TRBV11-3
clone_size: many
d_call: .

cdr3_aa: CASSRTSPEFEQFF
cdr3_nt: TGTGCCAGCAGCAGGACTAGCCCTGAGTTTGAGCAGTTCTTC
j_call: TRBJ2-1
v_call: TRBV5-5
clone_size: many
d_call: TRBD2

cdr3_aa: CASSTPAGTSDKISYNEQFF
cdr3_nt: TGTGCCAGCAGTACTCCCGCCGGGACTAGCGACAAAATATCCTACAATGAGCAGTTCTTC
j_call: TRBJ2-1
v_call: TRBV28
clone_size: few
d_call: TRBD2

cdr3_aa: CASSLVGGAYNEQFF
cdr3_nt: TGTGCCAGCAGCTTGGTCGGGGGGGCTTACAATGAGCAGTTCTTC
j_call: TRBJ2-1
v_call: TRBV5-5
clone_size: few
d_call: TRBD2

cdr3_aa: CASSNSRIGGQSSYEQYF
cdr3_nt: TGTGCCAGTAGTAACTCCCGTATCGGCGGACAGAGCTCCTACGAGCAGTACTTC
j_call: TRBJ2-7
v_call: TRBV19
clone_size: .
d_call: .

cdr3_aa: CASSLQGTSYEQYF
cdr3_nt: TGCGCCAGCAGCCTACAAGGAACCTCCTACGAGCAGTACTTC
j_call: TRBJ2-7
v_call: TRBV5-1
clone_size: many
d_call: .

cdr3_aa: CASKGSANEKLFF
cdr3_nt: TGTGCCAGCAAGGGGTCGGCTAATGAAAAACTGTTTTTT
j_call: TRBJ1-4
v_call: TRBV7-8
clone_size: few
d_call: .